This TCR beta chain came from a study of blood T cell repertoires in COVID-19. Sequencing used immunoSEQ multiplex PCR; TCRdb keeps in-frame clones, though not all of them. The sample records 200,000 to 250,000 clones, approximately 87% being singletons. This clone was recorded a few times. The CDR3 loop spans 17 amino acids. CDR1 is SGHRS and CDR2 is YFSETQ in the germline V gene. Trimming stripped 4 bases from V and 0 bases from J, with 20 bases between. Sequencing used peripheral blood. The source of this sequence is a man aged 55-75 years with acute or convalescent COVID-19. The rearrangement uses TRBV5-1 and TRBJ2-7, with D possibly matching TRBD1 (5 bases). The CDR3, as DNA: TGCGCCAGCAGCCCTGGACACGGATCAGCCCCCTCCTACGAGCAGTACTTC. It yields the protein CASSPGHGSAPSYEQYF.